One and the same sample provided the 21 T cell receptor beta chains below, sequenced in a study of cytomegalovirus exposure and HLA in healthy donors. 13 Jbeta primers and 60 Vbeta primers were used for the PCR. Sequenced by immunoSEQ multiplex PCR; TCRdb stores in-frame clones only, minus some. Recorded here are approximately 110,000 clones; the top ten clones represent less than 3%. The sequenced material came from PBMCs. The receptors shown here come from a man aged 30 to 45 in good health and CMV-seronegative.

The chain has TRBV9 and TRBJ2-7, with TRBD1 identical over 7 bases. The germline gives CDR1 SGDLS, CDR2 YYNGEE. The junction had 11 bases not matched to a gene; V was cut back by 3 bases and J by 5 bases. The CDR3 runs 15 residues. The CDR3 coding sequence is TGTGCCAGCAGCGCCTCGGGGACAGACGTCGACGAGCAGTACTTC. This translates into CASSASGTDVDEQYF.

The V and J genes are TRBV25-1 and TRBJ1-1; TRBD1 agrees at 11 bases. The CDR3 runs to 14 residues. Germline V gene data show CDR1 as MGHDK and CDR2 as SYGVNS. V trimming: 3 bases; J trimming: 9 bases; junction bases outside the gene matches: 6. The CDR3 coding sequence is TGTGCCAGCAGTGACTCCGGGACAGGGGGTAAAGCTTTCTTT. Translated, it gives CASSDSGTGGKAFF.

V is TRBV6-4 and J is TRBJ1-5, with 7 positions matching TRBD1. The CDR3 runs 16 residues. CDR1 and CDR2 (germline): MRHNA, SNTAGT. The junction had 12 bases not matched to a gene; V was cut back by 6 bases and J by 4 bases. CDR3 sequence: CASRFARQGVNQPQHF. DNA for the CDR3: TGTGCCAGCAGGTTCGCTAGGCAGGGGGTTAATCAGCCCCAGCATTTT.

The chain joins TRBV13 to TRBJ2-5; 7 nucleotides line up with TRBD2. TRBJ2-7 matches the DNA end more closely, so the J call is doubtful. Germline assignment: CDR1 PRHDT and CDR2 FYEKMQ (reference sequence). The CDR3 is 16 amino acids. This CDR3 reads CASSYLGGRAVYEQYF. Written as DNA, the CDR3 is TGTGCCAGCAGCTACCTTGGTGGGAGGGCCGTCTACGAGCAGTACTTC.

The CDR3 DNA is TGTGCCTGCACTCTAGCGGGAGGGCCCAATGAGCAGTTCTTC. It codes for CACTLAGGPNEQFF. This chain joins TRBV30 and TRBJ2-1; 12 bases are shared with TRBD2. J lost 6 bases, V lost 6 bases, and 6 bases had no gene match. In germline, CDR1 is GTSNPN, CDR2 SVGIG (reference sequence). The CDR3 loop spans 14 amino acids.

The rearrangement joins TRBV18 to TRBJ2-7, with D unresolved. This CDR3 comprises 14 residues. With 4 bases removed from V and 4 bases from J, the gap between germline ends came to 14 bases. Germline lookup yields CDR1 KGHSH and CDR2 LQKENI. CDR3 in amino acids: CASSHSDNIYEQYF. The CDR3 coding sequence is TGTGCCAGCTCACATTCAGACAACATTTACGAGCAGTACTTC.

V usage is TRBV7-9 and J usage is TRBJ1-1; 8 nucleotides agree with TRBD1. The ends lost 5 bases at V and 3 bases at J; junction bases unmatched: 5. The CDR3 length is 14 residues. Germline loops: CDR1 SEHNR, CDR2 FQNEAQ (reference sequence). The CDR3 DNA reads TGTGCCAGCAGCCCCACAGGGGGTTACACTGAAGCTTTCTTT. Amino acids: CASSPTGGYTEAFF.

The CDR3 sequence is CASSPHGTSYYEQYF. CDR3 DNA sequence: TGTGCCAGCAGTCCACACGGGACTAGTTACTACGAGCAGTACTTC. V and J are TRBV21-1 and TRBJ2-7; TRBD2, the D gene given by the table, was not confirmed from the DNA. TRBV21-1 is shown as a pseudogene. The CDR3 is 15 amino acids.

V is TRBV6-6 and J is TRBJ2-1; 13 bases fit TRBD2. This CDR3 is built from 16 residues. With 5 bases clipped from V and 8 bases from J, the junction kept 9 bases outside the gene matches. Germline-derived CDR1 and CDR2 are MNHNY and SVGAGI (reference sequence). The CDR3 spells CASSPWTSGSEDEQFF. The CDR3 DNA is TGTGCCAGCAGTCCTTGGACTAGCGGGAGTGAGGATGAGCAGTTCTTC.

V and J are TRBV30 and TRBJ1-1; D is uncertain. Germline values: CDR1 GTSNPN, CDR2 SVGIG (reference sequence). V shed 5 bases and J shed 5 bases, with 15 bases lying between them. The CDR3 length is 13 residues. CDR3 sequence (DNA): TGTGCCTGGTGTGAATACACGGGGACTGAAGCTTTCTTT. Encoded protein: CAWCEYTGTEAFF.

The V call is TRBV7-6, the J call TRBJ1-1; D perhaps matches TRBD1 (6 bases). The V and J ends lost 5 bases and 4 bases respectively, with 14 bases between them. Germline loops: CDR1 SGHVS, CDR2 FNYEAQ. This CDR3 spans 14 amino acids. The CDR3: CASSKGIGGTEAFF. In DNA, the CDR3 is TGTGCCAGCAGCAAGGGGATAGGGGGCACTGAAGCTTTCTTT. Full variable domain (outside the CDR3, taken from reference TRBV7-6 and TRBJ1-1): GAGVSQSPRYKVTKRGQDVALRCDPISGHVSLYWYRQALGQGPEFLTYFNYEAQQDKSGLPNDRFSAERPEGSISTLTIQRTEQRDSAMYRCASSKGIGGTEAFFGQGTRLTVV.

This chain links TRBV10-3 with TRBJ1-1, with D possibly TRBD1 on 5 matching bases. Deletions cut 6 bases from V and 10 bases from J, with 18 bases between. Germline values: CDR1 ENHRY, CDR2 SYGVKD. The CDR3 totals 13 residues. The CDR3 is CAIRTGDGPGAFF. The CDR3 DNA is TGTGCCATCAGGACGGGGGACGGCCCGGGAGCTTTCTTT.

The chain is built from TRBV7-8 and TRBJ2-3; a weak D match, TRBD1 (5 bases). Germline V CDR1 and CDR2: SGHVS, FQNEAQ. Trimming pared 8 bases from V and 3 bases from J, leaving 15 bases between. The CDR3 contains 14 residues. CDR3: CASLVGPETDTQYF. CDR3 nucleotides: TGTGCCAGCTTGGTGGGGCCGGAAACAGATACGCAGTATTTT.

V usage is TRBV9 and J usage is TRBJ2-2; 7 positions agree with TRBD2. With V trimmed by 2 bases and J by 8 bases, 9 bases remained unmatched. Germline-derived CDR1 and CDR2 are SGDLS and YYNGEE. The CDR3 spans 15 residues. CDR3 DNA: TGTGCCAGCAGCGTCGCTAGCGGAACTCAGGGGGAGCTGTTTTTT. Amino acids: CASSVASGTQGELFF.

The chain carries TRBV29-1 and TRBJ2-5; TRBD2 aligns across 8 bases. The CDR3 is 16 residues long. Germline CDR1 SQVTM, CDR2 ANQGSEA. V was pared by 1 base and J by 3 bases, with 10 bases of the junction left unmatched. The CDR3 DNA reads TGCAGCGTTGAAGGTCGGAGCGGGGGCGATGAAGAGACCCAGTACTTC. As protein: CSVEGRSGGDEETQYF.

The CDR3 here is CASSQDPNYEQYF. In DNA, the CDR3 is TGCGCCAGCAGCCAAGACCCCAACTACGAGCAGTACTTC. This rearrangement joins TRBV4-1 to TRBJ2-7; D gene unclear. Germline-derived CDR1 and CDR2 are MGHRA and YSYEKL. The CDR3 contains 13 residues. V lost 0 bases to trimming and J lost 3 bases, with 6 bases between them.

The J gene is TRBJ2-3, the V gene TRBV28; 8 nucleotides align to TRBD2. The CDR3 has 16 amino acids. V trimming: 7 bases; J trimming: 2 bases; junction bases outside the gene matches: 11. The germline V gene has CDR1 MDHEN and CDR2 SYDVKM. CDR3 loop: CASMGSGSELTDTQYF. The CDR3 DNA is TGTGCCAGCATGGGGAGCGGGAGCGAGCTCACAGATACGCAGTATTTT.

This chain joins TRBV7-9 and TRBJ2-7; TRBD2 matches at 8 bases. This CDR3 spans 13 amino acids. V was pared by 5 bases and J by 6 bases, with 6 bases of the junction left unmatched. Per the germline V gene, CDR1 is SEHNR and CDR2 is FQNEAQ (reference sequence). CDR3 region: CASSPLAGSEQYF. The CDR3 DNA reads TGTGCCAGCAGCCCCCTAGCGGGTTCCGAGCAGTACTTC.

The rearrangement links TRBV5-1 to TRBJ1-6, with D tentatively TRBD1 (5 bases). Trimming shortened V by 5 bases and J by 5 bases, and 11 bases separated the two germline ends. CDR3 length: 14 residues. Germline CDR1 SGHRS, CDR2 YFSETQ. The CDR3 sequence: CASRSTEDNSPLHF. The CDR3, as DNA: TGCGCCAGCAGATCGACAGAAGATAATTCACCCCTCCACTTT.

The V call is TRBV2, the J call TRBJ2-7; TRBD1 matches 8 bases. Trimming at V came to 7 bases and at J to 0 bases, leaving 8 bases not matched to a gene. Germline V lookup: CDR1 SNHLY, CDR2 FYNNEI. This CDR3 is built from 15 residues. This chain's CDR3 is CASTRETGASYEQYF. The CDR3 bases are TGTGCCAGCACCCGAGAGACAGGGGCCTCCTACGAGCAGTACTTC.

The V and J genes are TRBV5-4 and TRBJ1-2, with D hard to call. Germline loops: CDR1 SGHNT, CDR2 YYREEE (reference sequence). Trimming left V 0 bases short and J 3 bases short, with 6 bases between. This CDR3 comprises 13 residues. The CDR3 region is CASSLVGDYGYTF. The CDR3 DNA follows: TGTGCCAGCAGCTTGGTCGGGGACTATGGCTACACCTTC.